Below, 17 T cell receptor beta chains from the same sample are listed, as sequenced in a study of PD-L1 blockade in urothelial cancer (dated by TCRdb to the late 2010s). Libraries were prepared through the immunoSEQ multiplex PCR assay. TCRdb carries this immuneACCESS record with in-frame sequences only. Its versions omit some clonotypes, under half of them owing to an unresolved V gene in the studies checked, with the rest unexplained. The table for this sample lists approximately 100,000 clones; around 93% of them were counted only once. 0.92% of the sample belongs to the ten largest clones. The sequenced sample was PBMCs, obtained around atezolizumab (anti-PD-L1) treatment. These receptor sequences come from a woman older than 75 with urothelial cancer.

V and J are TRBV30 and TRBJ2-7; 7 bases fit TRBD2. Per germline, CDR1 GTSNPN and CDR2 SVGIG (reference sequence). This CDR3 spans 14 amino acids. With 5 bases clipped from V and 6 bases from J, the junction kept 13 bases outside the gene matches. This chain's CDR3 is CAWLSERDSPEQYF. CDR3 nucleotide sequence: TGTGCCTGGCTTTCCGAGCGGGATTCCCCCGAGCAGTACTTC.

The chain has TRBV6-1 and TRBJ2-1, with 9 nucleotides matching TRBD1. This CDR3 is 15 amino acids long. Germline V lookup: CDR1 MNHNS, CDR2 SASEGT. V dropped 7 bases and J dropped 6; count of bases not matched to a gene: 10. This CDR3 reads CASTLQGASGNEQFF. The CDR3 nucleotides read TGTGCCAGCACCCTACAGGGGGCAAGTGGCAATGAGCAGTTCTTC.

The rearrangement joins TRBV5-1 to TRBJ2-5; 8 nucleotides match TRBD2. Trimming cost V 4 bases and J 5 bases; bases outside gene matches: 10. The CDR3 consists of 15 residues. Germline values: CDR1 SGHRS, CDR2 YFSETQ. The CDR3 region has the DNA TGCGCCAGCAGCCCACTAGCGGAGCCGCGGGAGACCCAGTACTTC. As protein: CASSPLAEPRETQYF.

The chain links TRBV15 to TRBJ2-5; tentative D call: TRBD1 (6 bases). CDR1 and CDR2 (germline): LNHNV, YYDKDF (reference sequence). This CDR3 region has 15 residues. The V end was cut by 0 bases, the J end by 2 bases, with 10 bases between. The CDR3 nucleotides are TGTGCCACCAGCAGAGAGGATACAGGGCAAGAGACCCAGTACTTC. It is translated as CATSREDTGQETQYF. The whole variable domain, remainder taken from reference TRBV15 and TRBJ2-5, is DAMVIQNPRYQVTQFGKPVTLSCSQTLNHNVMYWYQQKSSQAPKLLFHYYDKDFNNEADTPDNFQSRRPNTSFCFLDIRSPGLGDTAMYLCATSREDTGQETQYFGPGTRLLVL.

The genes are TRBV6-1 and TRBJ1-1; D unclear. Germline V gives CDR1 MNHNS, CDR2 SASEGT. The CDR3 runs 14 residues. V gave up 4 bases and J gave up 4 bases, with 13 bases separating them. CDR3 sequence (DNA): TGTGCCAGCAGTGGCACCAGAATCGCCACTGAAGCTTTCTTT. Amino acid sequence: CASSGTRIATEAFF.

This chain joins TRBV2 and TRBJ1-3; TRBD1 matches at 7 bases. CDR3 length: 14 residues. Germline loops: CDR1 SNHLY, CDR2 FYNNEI. Germline trimming cut 2 bases from V and 2 bases from J; bases unmatched to any gene: 0. The CDR3 DNA is TGTGCCAGCAGTGAACAGGGGGCTGGAAACACCATATATTTT. As protein: CASSEQGAGNTIYF. Variable domain in full (rest from reference TRBV2 and TRBJ1-3): EPEVTQTPSHQVTQMGQEVILRCVPISNHLYFYWYRQILGQKVEFLVSFYNNEISEKSEIFDDQFSVERPDGSNFTLKIRSTKLEDSAMYFCASSEQGAGNTIYFGEGSWLTVV.

This clone was seen once. This chain links TRBV28 with TRBJ2-2; TRBD2 matches at 10 bases. The V and J ends lost 4 bases and 4 bases, in that order; junction bases with no gene match: 6. The CDR3 loop spans 16 amino acids. CDR1 MDHEN and CDR2 SYDVKM come from the germline V gene. The DNA for the CDR3 is TGTGCCAGCAGTTCAGCGGGAGGGCCCATCACCGGGGAGCTGTTTTTT. Translation: CASSSAGGPITGELFF.

V and J are TRBV6-5 and TRBJ1-1; no clear D. The V gene's germline CDR1 is MNHEY and CDR2 SVGAGI. V lost 8 bases and J lost 4, with 17 bases in between. The CDR3 is 14 residues long. The DNA for the CDR3 is TGTGCCAGCTCGTTGGACTACTACGGCACTGAAGCTTTCTTT. Translation gives CASSLDYYGTEAFF.

The rearrangement joins TRBV5-6 to TRBJ1-1; perhaps TRBD1 as D (6 bases). The CDR3 sequence is 13 residues long. V dropped 4 bases and J dropped 2 bases, with 9 bases sitting between them. CDR1 and CDR2 (germline): SGHDT, YYEEEE. CDR3 region: CASSRTDNTEAFF. The DNA of the CDR3 is TGTGCCAGCAGCCGGACAGATAACACTGAAGCTTTCTTT.

This clone has more than one count but fewer than ten. V and J are TRBV5-1 and TRBJ1-5, with 7 positions matching TRBD1. The germline CDR1 and CDR2 sequences are SGHRS and YFSETQ. This CDR3 comprises 16 residues. The ends lost 4 bases at V and 3 bases at J; junction bases unmatched: 10. CDR3 sequence reads: CASSPDGQVDNQPQHF. CDR3 coding DNA: TGCGCCAGCAGCCCAGACGGACAGGTTGACAATCAGCCCCAGCATTTT.

The chain is built from TRBV5-1 and TRBJ2-7, with 7 bases identical to TRBD2. Germline V gene lookup returns CDR1 SGHRS and CDR2 YFSETQ. The CDR3 length is 14 residues. The V gene end was trimmed by 3 bases and the J gene end by 2 bases; junction bases not matched to a gene: 5. The CDR3 protein is CASSSVGGTYEQYF. The CDR3 DNA follows: TGCGCCAGCAGCTCAGTGGGAGGGACCTACGAGCAGTACTTC.

The rearrangement links TRBV15 to TRBJ1-1, with D possibly being TRBD1 (6 bases). Germline values: CDR1 LNHNV, CDR2 YYDKDF (reference sequence). The CDR3 spans 15 residues. The V end was cut by 1 base, the J end by 1 base, with 10 bases between. As DNA, the CDR3 is TGTGCCACCAGCAGAGGAATACAGGGGAACACTGAAGCTTTCTTT. It specifies CATSRGIQGNTEAFF.

The chain carries TRBV11-2 and TRBJ2-1; 13 bases map to TRBD2. Germline loops: CDR1 SGHAT, CDR2 FQNNGV. There are 15 residues in the CDR3. The trim removed 1 base at V and 15 bases at J, leaving 9 bases unmatched. The CDR3 DNA follows: TGTGCCAGCAGCTTAGTGGGACTAGCGGGAAGCCATCGGTTCTTC. This translates into CASSLVGLAGSHRFF.

The chain joins TRBV27 to TRBJ2-1; 7 positions agree with TRBD1. From germline, CDR1 is MNHEY and CDR2 SMNVEV (reference sequence). CDR3 length: 18 residues. V shed 3 bases, J shed 2 bases, and the junction held 13 bases outside the gene matches. Written as DNA, the CDR3 is TGTGCCAGCAGTTTTAAGGGTCAAACAGGGGTCGCCTACAATGAGCAGTTCTTC. Amino acids: CASSFKGQTGVAYNEQFF.

The rearrangement uses TRBV9 and TRBJ2-4, with TRBD2 matching 14 bases. CDR1 is SGDLS, CDR2 YYNGEE, per germline. The CDR3 contains 18 residues. V was pared by 4 bases and J by 2 bases, with 8 bases of the junction left unmatched. CDR3 bases: TGTGCCAGCAGCCCGGGACTAGCGGGAGCCGGGTCCAAAAACATTCAGTACTTC. It encodes CASSPGLAGAGSKNIQYF.

This chain joins TRBV10-2 and TRBJ2-1; 7 bases agree with TRBD2. V lost 8 bases, J lost 7 bases, and 5 bases stayed unmatched. From germline, CDR1 is WSHSY and CDR2 SAAADI. This CDR3 has 12 residues. The CDR3 region has the DNA TGCGCCAGCGCCCTTAGCGGGAATGAGCAGTTCTTC. It codes for CASALSGNEQFF.

The chain is built from TRBV25-1 and TRBJ1-2; D is possibly TRBD1 (6 bases). With 7 bases removed from V and 5 bases from J, the gap between germline ends came to 17 bases. Germline V gives CDR1 MGHDK, CDR2 SYGVNS. This CDR3 has 14 residues. The CDR3 loop is CASTGSAGTYGYTF. Here the CDR3 DNA reads TGTGCCAGCACTGGGTCCGCAGGGACATATGGCTACACCTTC.